The next 8 T cell receptor beta chains were all read from a single sample in a study of CD8+CD57+ T cells in acquired aplastic anemia (dated by TCRdb to the late 2010s). TCRdb shows the sequencer as Illumina HiSeq 2000. Genomic DNA was used as template for profiling of TCR beta VDJ combinations and CDR3 sequences. TCRdb trimmed public reads at Q25 via fastp, called clones via MiXCR and kept in-frame beta chains. Each entry merges the rows of one CDR3 protein and shows their most common DNA and genes. This sample lists around 200,000 distinct CDR3 sequences; 60% to 65% were detected once. Approximately 30% of the sample is in the top ten clones. The sample comprised sorted CD4+, CD8+, or CD8+CD57+ T cells (not recorded which) from PBMCs. The receptor set was obtained from a human donor in good health.

In this sample, this clonotype turned up a few times. A much bigger clone sits one base away, suggesting this may be a read error. This rearrangement joins TRBV6-6 to TRBJ2-7; no clear D gene. This CDR3 is built from 9 residues. Trimming stripped 8 bases from V and 7 bases from J, with 6 bases between. Germline values: CDR1 MNHNY, CDR2 SVGAGI (reference sequence). This CDR3 is CASGNEQYF. In DNA, the CDR3 is TGTGCCAGCGGCAATGAGCAGTACTTC.

The table lists this clonotype with many counts. This chain uses TRBV4-1 with TRBJ1-1, with 8 bases fitting TRBD1. Germline V gene sequence: CDR1 MGHRA, CDR2 YSYEKL. V was pared by 1 base and J by 4 bases, with 2 bases of the junction left unmatched. The CDR3 runs 14 residues. CDR3 region: CASSQATGGTEAFF. The CDR3 nucleotides are TGCGCCAGCAGCCAAGCAACAGGGGGCACTGAAGCTTTCTTT.

The V call is TRBV7-9, the J call TRBJ2-1; 8 bases are shared with TRBD1. The CDR3 extends over 15 amino acids. Looked up from germline, CDR1 is SEHNR and CDR2 is FQNEAQ (reference sequence). V lost 6 bases to trimming and J lost 8 bases; unmatched junction nucleotides: 12. The CDR3 DNA sequence: TGTGCCAGCAGACTACAGATACAGGGGGTCGATGAGCAGTTCTTC. It codes for CASRLQIQGVDEQFF.

The rearrangement uses TRBV7-3 and TRBJ2-7; 10 nucleotides align to TRBD1. The germline gives CDR1 SGHTA, CDR2 FQGTGA. Trimming removed 5 bases from V and 5 bases from J; junction bases left unmatched: 6. The CDR3 has 14 amino acids. The CDR3 loop reads CASSPTGGWHEQYF. Here the CDR3 DNA reads TGTGCCAGCAGCCCGACAGGGGGCTGGCACGAGCAGTACTTC.

This chain uses TRBV19 with TRBJ2-3, with 7 bases fitting TRBD1. The germline gives CDR1 LNHDA, CDR2 SQIVND (reference sequence). The CDR3 totals 15 residues. Unmatched junction bases numbered 4, after V lost 1 base and J lost 3 bases. CDR3 coding DNA: TGTGCCAGTAGTATAGCAGGGGGACCGACAGATACGCAGTATTTT. Protein product: CASSIAGGPTDTQYF.

A note on this clonotype: A read error may account for a junction end that differs from germline. The chain carries TRBV7-6 and TRBJ1-5; D unclear. The germline gives CDR1 SGHVS, CDR2 FNYEAQ. The CDR3 is 14 residues long. DNA of the CDR3: TGTGCCAGCAGTTTTGGGCGTAGCGATCAGCCCCAGCATTTT. Protein: CASSFGRSDQPQHF.

The chain carries TRBV2 and TRBJ2-5, with 10 nucleotides matching TRBD1. CDR1 and CDR2 from the germline V gene are SNHLY and FYNNEI. The CDR3 covers 15 residues. The trim removed 4 bases at V and 4 bases at J, leaving 6 bases unmatched. The CDR3: CASSGGTGAGETQYF. The CDR3 DNA is TGTGCCAGCAGTGGAGGGACAGGGGCTGGAGAGACCCAGTACTTC.

The chain employs TRBV2 and TRBJ2-5, with D tentatively TRBD1 or TRBD2 (7 bases each). Per germline, CDR1 SNHLY and CDR2 FYNNEI. Trimming shortened V by 2 bases and J by 5 bases, and 15 bases separated the two germline ends. The CDR3 spans 15 residues. The CDR3 nucleotides read TGTGCCAGCAGTGAACAGGGGGGGGCCGGGGAGACCCAGTACTTC. As protein: CASSEQGGAGETQYF.